The 15 T cell receptor beta chains reported below all come from one sample, sequenced in a study of T cell responses to AZD1222 COVID-19 vaccine. Profiling relied on immunoSEQ multiplex PCR, and the TCRdb table lists in-frame clones only, not all of them. The table records roughly 120,000 clones, over 75% of them present only once. The sample here was peripheral blood, taken on day 0 of AZD1222 vaccination. Receptors were obtained from an adult in good health.

The V gene is TRBV7-8, the J gene TRBJ1-1; tentative D call: TRBD1 (6 bases). The CDR3 has 15 residues. V lost 5 bases and J 5 bases, leaving 18 bases between the germline ends. Germline-derived CDR1 and CDR2 are SGHVS and FQNEAQ. The CDR3 nucleotides are TGTGCCAGCAGCGCCTACAGGGTTGGATGGACTGAAGCTTTCTTT. Its translation is CASSAYRVGWTEAFF.

The chain uses TRBV2 and TRBJ1-4, with D unclear. The V gene's germline CDR1 is SNHLY and CDR2 FYNNEI. This CDR3 has 14 residues. V lost 4 bases, J lost 6 bases, and 12 bases lay in between. CDR3: CASSVQRKDEKLFF. CDR3 bases: TGTGCCAGCAGTGTACAGAGAAAGGATGAAAAACTGTTTTTT.

This sequence joins TRBV19 and TRBJ1-1, with D possibly being TRBD1 (6 bases). Germline CDR1 reads LNHDA; CDR2 reads SQIVND (reference sequence). V lost 5 bases and J lost 5, with 9 bases in between. This CDR3 comprises 12 residues. CDR3 bases: TGTGCCAGTAGTCAGGGGAGTACTGAAGCTTTCTTT. Translation gives CASSQGSTEAFF.

The chain employs TRBV4-2 and TRBJ2-1; 8 nucleotides align to TRBD2. CDR1 is LGHNA and CDR2 is YNFKEQ in the germline V gene. V lost 1 base to trimming and J lost 0 bases; unmatched junction nucleotides: 5. This CDR3 contains 17 residues. CDR3 in amino acids: CASSQVGGGSSYNEQFF. The CDR3 bases are TGTGCCAGCAGCCAAGTCGGGGGGGGTAGCTCCTACAATGAGCAGTTCTTC.

The chain has TRBV19 and TRBJ1-1, with a tentative D call TRBD1 (6 bases). The length of the CDR3 is 16 residues. The V and J ends lost 7 bases and 4 bases respectively, with 22 bases between them. The germline gives CDR1 LNHDA, CDR2 SQIVND (reference sequence). The CDR3 sequence: CASKSNPGARATEAFF. CDR3 DNA sequence: TGTGCCAGTAAATCGAATCCGGGGGCGAGAGCCACTGAAGCTTTCTTT.

This chain joins TRBV20-1 and TRBJ2-5; D gene uncertain. Between the trimmed V and J ends, which lost 3 bases and 5 bases, there was a span of 4 bases. This CDR3 has 10 residues. Germline CDR1 and CDR2: DFQATT and SNEGSKA (reference sequence). The CDR3 coding sequence is TGCAGTGCTAGTTGGGAGACCCAGTACTTC. Translation gives CSASWETQYF.

In DNA form, the CDR3 reads TGTGCCAGCACCGTAGGGGGGTTCAATGGCTACACCTTC. Protein sequence: CASTVGGFNGYTF. The J gene is TRBJ1-2, the V gene TRBV2; tentatively, D is TRBD1 (6 bases). Germline V gives CDR1 SNHLY, CDR2 FYNNEI. V lost 7 bases and J 6 bases, leaving 15 bases between the germline ends. The CDR3 sequence is 13 residues long.

This clone appeared once. The chain is built from TRBV2 and TRBJ1-3; 11 nucleotides match TRBD1. CDR1 and CDR2 (germline): SNHLY, FYNNEI. The V segment lost 8 bases and the J segment 3 bases; nucleotides outside the gene matches: 9. The CDR3 is 16 residues long. CDR3 protein: CASGGQGVRYGNTIYF. The CDR3 DNA sequence: TGTGCCAGCGGGGGACAGGGGGTAAGATATGGAAACACCATATATTTT.

The chain employs TRBV4-3 and TRBJ2-7; 9 bases map to TRBD1. Germline-derived CDR1 and CDR2 are LGHNA and YSLEER. V shed 4 bases and J 4 bases; nucleotides not matched to a gene: 5. The CDR3 contains 14 residues. The CDR3 nucleotides are TGCGCCAGCAGCCCCGGGACAGGGCGGTACGAGCAGTACTTC. The encoded protein is CASSPGTGRYEQYF.

A single count supports this clone. V usage is TRBV2 and J usage is TRBJ2-7; 10 bases are shared with TRBD2. Germline V lookup: CDR1 SNHLY, CDR2 FYNNEI. Unmatched junction bases numbered 8, after V lost 7 bases and J lost 2 bases. The CDR3 loop spans 15 amino acids. In DNA form, the CDR3 reads TGTGCCAGCACCAACCCTACTAGCGGGGCCTACGAGCAGTACTTC. Translating it yields CASTNPTSGAYEQYF.

This rearrangement joins TRBV5-1 to TRBJ1-1; TRBD1 aligns across 9 bases. Looked up from germline, CDR1 is SGHRS and CDR2 is YFSETQ. After removal of 0 bases from V and 7 bases from J, the junction contained 4 bases not matched to a gene. The CDR3 spans 14 residues. The CDR3 is CASSLAGTGNEAFF. CDR3 DNA sequence: TGCGCCAGCAGCTTGGCCGGGACAGGGAATGAAGCTTTCTTT.

The chain links TRBV11-2 to TRBJ1-2; D remains ambiguous. The ends were cut back, 6 bases at V and 7 bases at J, with 15 bases in the middle. The V gene's germline CDR1 is SGHAT and CDR2 FQNNGV. This CDR3 is built from 13 residues. CDR3 residues: CASSPVESGGYTF. In DNA, the CDR3 is TGTGCCAGCAGTCCGGTGGAAAGTGGTGGCTACACCTTC.

The V gene is TRBV11-2, the J gene TRBJ1-1, with unresolved D. Germline-derived CDR1 and CDR2 are SGHAT and FQNNGV. Trimming took off 3 bases at V and 0 bases at J, with 5 bases between the two ends. CDR3 size: 13 residues. CDR3 region: CASSLNLNTEAFF. CDR3 sequence (DNA): TGTGCCAGCAGCTTGAACTTGAACACTGAAGCTTTCTTT.

The J gene is TRBJ2-3, the V gene TRBV10-1; TRBD2 agrees at 7 bases. V lost 1 base, J lost 2 bases, and 6 bases stayed unmatched. This CDR3 region has 16 residues. Germline V gene sequence: CDR1 WNHNN, CDR2 SYGVQD (reference sequence). The CDR3 sequence is CASSELGRGITDTQYF. The CDR3 nucleotides read TGCGCCAGCAGTGAGTTGGGGCGGGGGATCACAGATACGCAGTATTTT.

The chain employs TRBV12-3 or TRBV12-4 and TRBJ2-2, with D maybe TRBD2 (5 bases). The V end was cut by 5 bases, the J end by 6 bases, with 7 bases between. The CDR3 spans 12 residues. For the CDR3, the DNA is TGTGCCAGCAGTCCGGGGTCCGGGGAGCTGTTTTTT. This codes for CASSPGSGELFF.